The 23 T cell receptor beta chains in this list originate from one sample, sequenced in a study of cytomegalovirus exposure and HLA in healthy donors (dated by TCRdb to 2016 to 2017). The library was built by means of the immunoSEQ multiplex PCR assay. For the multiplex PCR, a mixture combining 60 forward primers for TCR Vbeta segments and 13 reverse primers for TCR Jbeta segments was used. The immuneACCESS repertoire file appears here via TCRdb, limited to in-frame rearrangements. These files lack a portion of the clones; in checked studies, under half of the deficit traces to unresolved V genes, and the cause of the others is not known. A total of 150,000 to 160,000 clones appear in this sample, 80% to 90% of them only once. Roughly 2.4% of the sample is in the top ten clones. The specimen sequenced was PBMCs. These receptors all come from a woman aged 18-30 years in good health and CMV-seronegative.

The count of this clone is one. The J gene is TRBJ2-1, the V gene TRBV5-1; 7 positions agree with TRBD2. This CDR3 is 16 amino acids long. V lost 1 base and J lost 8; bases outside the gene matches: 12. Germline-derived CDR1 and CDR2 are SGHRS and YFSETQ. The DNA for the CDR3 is TGCGCCAGCAGCTTGTCGGTAGCGGGCTCCTCCCATGAGCAGTTCTTC. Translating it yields CASSLSVAGSSHEQFF.

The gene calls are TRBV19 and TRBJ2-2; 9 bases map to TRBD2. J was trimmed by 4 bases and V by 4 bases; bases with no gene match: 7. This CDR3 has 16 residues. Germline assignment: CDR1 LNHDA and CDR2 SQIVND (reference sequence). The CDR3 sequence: CASSTPPLAGTGELFF. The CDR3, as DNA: TGTGCCAGTAGTACCCCGCCACTAGCGGGCACCGGGGAGCTGTTTTTT.

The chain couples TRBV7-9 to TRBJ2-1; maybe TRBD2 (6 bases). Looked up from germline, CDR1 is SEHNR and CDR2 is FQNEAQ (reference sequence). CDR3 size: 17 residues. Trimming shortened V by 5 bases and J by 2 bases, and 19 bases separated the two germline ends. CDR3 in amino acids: CASSTPFGGQTYNEQFF. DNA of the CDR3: TGTGCCAGCAGCACTCCATTTGGAGGGCAAACCTACAATGAGCAGTTCTTC.

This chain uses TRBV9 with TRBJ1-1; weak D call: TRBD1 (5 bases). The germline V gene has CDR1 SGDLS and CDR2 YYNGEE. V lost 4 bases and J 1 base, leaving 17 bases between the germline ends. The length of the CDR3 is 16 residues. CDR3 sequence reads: CASSPPFGRANTEAFF. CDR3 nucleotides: TGTGCCAGCAGCCCCCCATTTGGCAGGGCGAACACTGAAGCTTTCTTT.

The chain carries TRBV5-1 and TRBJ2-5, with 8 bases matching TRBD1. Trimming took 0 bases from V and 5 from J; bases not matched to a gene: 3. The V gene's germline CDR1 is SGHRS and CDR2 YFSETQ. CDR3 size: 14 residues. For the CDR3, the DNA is TGCGCCAGCAGCTTGGAAGGACAGGGTGAGACCCAGTACTTC. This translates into CASSLEGQGETQYF.

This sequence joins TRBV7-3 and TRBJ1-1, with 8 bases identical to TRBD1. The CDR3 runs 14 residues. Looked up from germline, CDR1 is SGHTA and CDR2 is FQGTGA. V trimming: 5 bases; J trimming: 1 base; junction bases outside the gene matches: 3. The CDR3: CASSPGQGNTEAFF. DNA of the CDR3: TGTGCCAGCAGCCCCGGACAGGGGAACACTGAAGCTTTCTTT.

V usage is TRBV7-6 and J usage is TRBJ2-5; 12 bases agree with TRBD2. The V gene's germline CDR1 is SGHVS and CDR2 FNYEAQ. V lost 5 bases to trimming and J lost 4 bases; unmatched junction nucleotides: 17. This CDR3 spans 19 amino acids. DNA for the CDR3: TGTGCCAGCAGCGAACCCGGAGGACTAGCGGGATTTCGGCTAGAGACCCAGTACTTC. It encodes CASSEPGGLAGFRLETQYF.

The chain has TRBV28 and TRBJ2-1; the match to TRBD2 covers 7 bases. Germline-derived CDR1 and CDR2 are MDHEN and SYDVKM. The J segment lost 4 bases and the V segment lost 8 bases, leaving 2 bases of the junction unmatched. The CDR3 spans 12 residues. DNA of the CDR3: TGTGCCAGCGGGAGGGGTTACAATGAGCAGTTCTTC. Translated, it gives CASGRGYNEQFF.

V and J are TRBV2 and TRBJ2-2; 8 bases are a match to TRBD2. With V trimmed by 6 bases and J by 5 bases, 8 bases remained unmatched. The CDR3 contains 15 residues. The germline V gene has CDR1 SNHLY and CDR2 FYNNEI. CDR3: CASRTSGLGTGELFF. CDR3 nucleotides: TGTGCCAGCAGAACTAGCGGACTGGGGACCGGGGAGCTGTTTTTT. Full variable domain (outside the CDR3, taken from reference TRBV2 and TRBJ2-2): EPEVTQTPSHQVTQMGQEVILRCVPISNHLYFYWYRQILGQKVEFLVSFYNNEISEKSEIFDDQFSVERPDGSNFTLKIRSTKLEDSAMYFCASRTSGLGTGELFFGEGSRLTVL.

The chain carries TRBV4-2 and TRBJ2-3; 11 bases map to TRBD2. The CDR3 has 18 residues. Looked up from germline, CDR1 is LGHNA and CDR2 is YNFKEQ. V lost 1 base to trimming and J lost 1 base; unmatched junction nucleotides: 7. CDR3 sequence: CASSQASGGYEGTDTQYF. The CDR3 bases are TGTGCCAGCAGCCAAGCTAGCGGGGGGTATGAGGGCACAGATACGCAGTATTTT.

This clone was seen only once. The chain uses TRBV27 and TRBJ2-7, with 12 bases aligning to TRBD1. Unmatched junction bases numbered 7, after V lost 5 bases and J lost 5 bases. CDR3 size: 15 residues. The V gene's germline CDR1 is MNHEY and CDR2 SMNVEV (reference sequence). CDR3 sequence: CASSLAGTGGNEQYF. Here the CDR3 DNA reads TGTGCCAGCAGTCTCGCCGGGACAGGGGGCAACGAGCAGTACTTC.

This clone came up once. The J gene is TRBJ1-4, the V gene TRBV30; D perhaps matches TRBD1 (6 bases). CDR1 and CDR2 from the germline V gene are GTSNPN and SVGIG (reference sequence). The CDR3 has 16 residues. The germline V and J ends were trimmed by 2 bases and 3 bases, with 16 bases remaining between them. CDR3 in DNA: TGTGCCTGGAGTACCCCCCCGGGGGGCCCTAATGAAAAACTGTTTTTT. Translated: CAWSTPPGGPNEKLFF.

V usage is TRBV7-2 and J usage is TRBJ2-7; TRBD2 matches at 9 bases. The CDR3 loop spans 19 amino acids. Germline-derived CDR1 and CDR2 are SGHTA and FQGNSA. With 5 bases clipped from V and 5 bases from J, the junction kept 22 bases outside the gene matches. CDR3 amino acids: CASSLDGTSSGTSRDEQYF. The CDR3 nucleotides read TGTGCCAGCAGCCTCGACGGGACCTCATCGGGGACTAGCCGGGACGAGCAGTACTTC.

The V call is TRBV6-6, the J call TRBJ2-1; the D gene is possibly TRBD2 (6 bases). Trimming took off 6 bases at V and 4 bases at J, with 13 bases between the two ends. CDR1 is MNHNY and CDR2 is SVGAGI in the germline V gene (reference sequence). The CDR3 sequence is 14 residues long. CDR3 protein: CASSPLAEYNEQFF. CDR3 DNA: TGTGCCAGCAGCCCACTAGCCGAATACAATGAGCAGTTCTTC.

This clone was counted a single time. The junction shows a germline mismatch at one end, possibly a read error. In DNA form, the CDR3 reads TGTGCCGGCAGCTGGAGGTCCGAGCAGTACTTC. It specifies CAGSWRSEQYF. This sequence joins TRBV28 and TRBJ2-7; perhaps TRBD2 as D (5 bases). The CDR3 loop spans 11 amino acids. From germline, CDR1 is MDHEN and CDR2 SYDVKM.

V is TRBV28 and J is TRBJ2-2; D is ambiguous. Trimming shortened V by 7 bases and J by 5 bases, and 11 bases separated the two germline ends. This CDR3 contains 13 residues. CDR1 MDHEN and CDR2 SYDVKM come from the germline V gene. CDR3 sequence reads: CASTFIRTGELFF. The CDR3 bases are TGTGCCAGCACTTTTATCAGGACCGGGGAGCTGTTTTTT.

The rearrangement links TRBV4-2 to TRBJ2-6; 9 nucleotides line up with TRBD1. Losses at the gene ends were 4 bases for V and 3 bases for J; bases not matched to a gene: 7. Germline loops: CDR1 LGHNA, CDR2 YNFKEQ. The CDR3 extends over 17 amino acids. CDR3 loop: CASSPITGGFGANVLTF. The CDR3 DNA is TGTGCCAGCAGCCCAATAACAGGGGGCTTTGGGGCCAACGTCCTGACTTTC.

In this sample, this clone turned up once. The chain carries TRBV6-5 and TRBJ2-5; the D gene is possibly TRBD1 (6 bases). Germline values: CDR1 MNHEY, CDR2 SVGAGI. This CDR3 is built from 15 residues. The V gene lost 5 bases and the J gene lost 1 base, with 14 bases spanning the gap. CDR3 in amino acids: CASSGVDSIQETQYF. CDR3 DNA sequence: TGTGCCAGCAGTGGCGTGGACAGCATCCAAGAGACCCAGTACTTC.

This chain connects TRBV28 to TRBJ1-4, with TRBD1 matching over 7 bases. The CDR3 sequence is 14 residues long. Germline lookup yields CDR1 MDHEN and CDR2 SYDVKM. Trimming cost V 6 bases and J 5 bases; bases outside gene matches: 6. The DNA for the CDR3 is TGTGCCAGCAGCGATGGGACAGCAAATGAAAAACTGTTTTTT. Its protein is CASSDGTANEKLFF.

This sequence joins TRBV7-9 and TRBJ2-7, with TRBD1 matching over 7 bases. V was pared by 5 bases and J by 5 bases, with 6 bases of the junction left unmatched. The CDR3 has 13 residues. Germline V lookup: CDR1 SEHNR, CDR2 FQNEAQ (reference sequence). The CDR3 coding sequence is TGTGCCAGCAGCAACAGGGGAACGGACGAGCAGTACTTC. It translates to CASSNRGTDEQYF.

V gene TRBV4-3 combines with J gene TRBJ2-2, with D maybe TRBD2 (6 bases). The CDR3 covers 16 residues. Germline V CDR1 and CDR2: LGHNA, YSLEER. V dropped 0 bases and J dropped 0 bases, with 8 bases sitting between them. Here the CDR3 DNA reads TGCGCCAGCAGCCAAGATGGGGGGACGAACACCGGGGAGCTGTTTTTT. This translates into CASSQDGGTNTGELFF.

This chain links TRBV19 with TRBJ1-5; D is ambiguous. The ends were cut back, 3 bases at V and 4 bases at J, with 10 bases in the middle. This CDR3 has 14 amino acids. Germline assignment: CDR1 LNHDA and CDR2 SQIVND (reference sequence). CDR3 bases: TGTGCCAGTAGTATTAGCCGAGGAAATCAGCCCCAGCATTTT. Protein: CASSISRGNQPQHF. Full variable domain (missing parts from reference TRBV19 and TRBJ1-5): DGGITQSPKYLFRKEGQNVTLSCEQNLNHDAMYWYRQDPGQGLRLIYYSQIVNDFQKGDIAEGYSVSREKKESFPLTVTSAQKNPTAFYLCASSISRGNQPQHFGDGTRLSIL.

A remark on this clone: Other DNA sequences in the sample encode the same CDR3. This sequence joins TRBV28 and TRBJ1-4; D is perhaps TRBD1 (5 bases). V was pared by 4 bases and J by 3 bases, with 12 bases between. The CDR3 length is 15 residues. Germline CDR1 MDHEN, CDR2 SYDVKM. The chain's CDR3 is CASSSPGVANEKLFF. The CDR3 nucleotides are TGTGCCAGCAGTTCCCCGGGGGTGGCTAATGAAAAACTGTTTTTT.